In this sample, the clone carrying this T cell receptor beta chain turned up once. The record originates from a study of blood T cell repertoires in COVID-19. In the study overall: The origin of the acute and convalescent COVID-19 samples was the United States, Italy and Spain. T cells, B-cell-depleted T cells, or PBMCs supplied cDNA or gDNA.

Original analysis: Nucleated cell counts were estimated from reference gene primer amplification. Profiling relied on immunoSEQ multiplex PCR, and the TCRdb table lists in-frame clones only, not all of them. V and J calls and clone size are those listed in that table; D and trimming were worked out from the DNA. The sample holds roughly 97,000 clones, almost 85% seen once. Germline V lookup: CDR1 GTSNPN, CDR2 SVGIG (reference sequence). The V end lost 8 bases, the J end lost 8 bases, and 24 bases lay between the germline ends. The CDR3 length is 14 residues. The sequence came from a man aged 65 to 85 with acute or convalescent COVID-19. The material sequenced was peripheral blood. The V gene is TRBV30, the J gene TRBJ1-2; D unclear. Here the CDR3 reads CALDLTATVKGYTF. For the CDR3, the DNA is TGTGCCCTCGACCTTACAGCCACGGTTAAGGGCTACACCTTC.